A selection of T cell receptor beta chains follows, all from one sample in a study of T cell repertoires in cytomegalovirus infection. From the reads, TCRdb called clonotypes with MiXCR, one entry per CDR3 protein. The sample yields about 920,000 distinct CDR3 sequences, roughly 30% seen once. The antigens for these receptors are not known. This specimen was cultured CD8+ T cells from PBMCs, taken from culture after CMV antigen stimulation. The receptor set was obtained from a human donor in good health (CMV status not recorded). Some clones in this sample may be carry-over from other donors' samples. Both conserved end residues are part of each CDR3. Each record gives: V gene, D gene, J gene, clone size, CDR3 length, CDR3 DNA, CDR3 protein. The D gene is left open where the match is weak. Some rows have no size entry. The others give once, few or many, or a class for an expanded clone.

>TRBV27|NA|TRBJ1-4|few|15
TGTGCCAGCAGTTACGGACCGGCAACTAATGAAAAACTGTTTTTT
CASSYGPATNEKLFF
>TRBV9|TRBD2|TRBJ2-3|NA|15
TGTGCCAGCAGCGTTACTAGCGGGCCCACAGATACGCAGTATTTT
CASSVTSGPTDTQYF
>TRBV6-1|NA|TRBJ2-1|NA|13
TGTGCCAGCAGCCCCTACGGGTTCAATGAGCAGTTCTTC
CASSPYGFNEQFF
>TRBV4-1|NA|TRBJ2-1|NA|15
TGCGCCAGCAGCCAAGGGGGAACCACCTCGGATGAGCAGTTCTTC
CASSQGGTTSDEQFF
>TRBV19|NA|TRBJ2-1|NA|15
TGTGCCAGTAGTATAGGGCGCGCGGGGTACAATGAGCAGTTCTTC
CASSIGRAGYNEQFF
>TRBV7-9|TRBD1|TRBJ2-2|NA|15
TGTGCCAGCAGAGCCCGGGACAGGGTTACCGGGGAGCTGTTTTTT
CASRARDRVTGELFF
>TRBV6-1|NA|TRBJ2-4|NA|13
TGTGCCAGCAGGGCCTTAGCCAAAAACATTCAGTACTTC
CASRALAKNIQYF
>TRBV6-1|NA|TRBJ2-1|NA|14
TGTGCCAGCAGTCCGCGACCCTCCGACAATGAGCAGTTCTTC
CASSPRPSDNEQFF
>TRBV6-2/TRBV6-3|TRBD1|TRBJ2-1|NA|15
TGTGCCAGCAATCCGACAGGGATCAGAAACAATGAGCAGTTCTTC
CASNPTGIRNNEQFF
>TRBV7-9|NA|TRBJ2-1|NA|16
TGTGCCAGCCGCCAGCCGGGGTATAGCTCCTACAATGAGCAGTTCTTC
CASRQPGYSSYNEQFF
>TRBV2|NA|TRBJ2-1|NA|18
TGTGCCAGCAGTGGCCCCTTACAGGCCCAGGGCTCCTACAATGAGCAGTTCTTC
CASSGPLQAQGSYNEQFF
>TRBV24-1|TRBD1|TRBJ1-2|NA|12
TGTGCCACCCAGACAGGGTCGGGTGGCTACACCTTC
CATQTGSGGYTF
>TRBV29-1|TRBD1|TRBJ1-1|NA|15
TGCAGCGGAAAACGGCTGGGACAGCTGAACACTGAAGCTATCTTT
CSGKRLGQLNTEAIF
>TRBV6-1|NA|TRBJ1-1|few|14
TGTGCCAGCAGCAAGGGGGGAGGTAAAACTGAAGCTTTCTTT
CASSKGGGKTEAFF
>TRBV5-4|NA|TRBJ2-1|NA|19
TGTGCCAGCAGCTTGTTCACCTTGGCTTCGGGGCGGAGGTACAATGAGCAGTTCTTC
CASSLFTLASGRRYNEQFF
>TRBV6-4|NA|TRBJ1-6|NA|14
TGTGCCAGCAGTGACTCGAGATGGAATTCACCCCTCCACTTT
CASSDSRWNSPLHF
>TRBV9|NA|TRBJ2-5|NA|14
TGTGCCAGCAGCGTGTACCAGGGTCAAGAGACCCAGTACTTC
CASSVYQGQETQYF
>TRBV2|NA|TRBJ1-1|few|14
TGTGCCAGCCCCATAGTTAGCGGGGGAACTGAAGCTTTCTTT
CASPIVSGGTEAFF
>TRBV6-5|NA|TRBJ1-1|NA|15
TGTGCCAGCACCCCTGGGGTACTCGCGTCCACTGAAGCTTTCTTT
CASTPGVLASTEAFF
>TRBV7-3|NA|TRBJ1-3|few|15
TGTGCCAGCAGCTTAGGCCCAACCAGAGGAAACACCATATATTTT
CASSLGPTRGNTIYF
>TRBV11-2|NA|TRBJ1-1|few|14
TGTGCCAGCAGCTTAGATGGGGGACGAACTGAAGCTTTCTTT
CASSLDGGRTEAFF
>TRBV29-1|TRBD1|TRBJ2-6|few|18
TGCAGCGTTGTCATAAGGGACAGGGGGCTAGGTGGGGCCAACGTCCTGACTTTC
CSVVIRDRGLGGANVLTF
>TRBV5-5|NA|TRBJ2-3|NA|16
TGTGCCAGCAGCTTGTGGCCAGGGGAATTCACAGATACGCAGTATTTT
CASSLWPGEFTDTQYF
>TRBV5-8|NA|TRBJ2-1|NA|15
TGTGCCAGCAGCTTGCCGGGCGGAACCTACAATGAGCAGTTCTTC
CASSLPGGTYNEQFF
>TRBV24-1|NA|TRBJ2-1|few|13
TGTGCCACCCGGCCCGGGAAAAACAATGAGCAGTTCTTC
CATRPGKNNEQFF
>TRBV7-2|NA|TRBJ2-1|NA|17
TGTGCCAGCAGCTTAGATGTTTGGCGGGGAACCTACAATGAGCAGTTCTTC
CASSLDVWRGTYNEQFF
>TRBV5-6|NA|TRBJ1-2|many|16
TGTGCCAGCAGCTCGCTCTTGACAGAGTATAACTATGGCTACACCTTC
CASSSLLTEYNYGYTF
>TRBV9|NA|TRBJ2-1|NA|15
TGTGCCAGCAGCGTAGTCGGGGGAGACTACAATGAGCAGTTCTTC
CASSVVGGDYNEQFF
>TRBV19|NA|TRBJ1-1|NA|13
TGTGCCAGTAGTATCACTTTAGGGGCAGAAGCTTTCTTT
CASSITLGAEAFF
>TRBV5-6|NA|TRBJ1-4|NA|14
TGTGCCAGCAGCTTGGACGGTGATAATGAAAAACTGTTTTTT
CASSLDGDNEKLFF
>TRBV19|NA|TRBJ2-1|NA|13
TGTGCCAGTACCATTCGTTTAGGGGCTGAGCAGTTCTTC
CASTIRLGAEQFF
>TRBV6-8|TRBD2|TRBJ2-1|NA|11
TGTGCCAGCGGCGTAGAGGGGAGGGAGTTCTTC
CASGVEGREFF
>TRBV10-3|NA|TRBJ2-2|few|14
TGTGCCATACCCCTACAGGGCTACACCGGGGAGCTGTTTTTT
CAIPLQGYTGELFF
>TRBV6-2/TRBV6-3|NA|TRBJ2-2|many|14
TGTGCCAGCAGTTATGGGGGGGCCTTCGGGGAGCTGTTTTTT
CASSYGGAFGELFF
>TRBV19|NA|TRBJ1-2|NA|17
TGTGCCAGTAGTACCCGACTGGGGGCGGACAAAAACTATGGCTACACCTTC
CASSTRLGADKNYGYTF
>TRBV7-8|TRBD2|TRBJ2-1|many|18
TGTGCCAGCAGCCACCGGGGCCGACTAGCAGACCACTACAATGAGCAGTTCTTC
CASSHRGRLADHYNEQFF
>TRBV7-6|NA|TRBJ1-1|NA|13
TGTGCCAGCAGTCCCCAAAGCTGGGTCGAAGCTTTCTTT
CASSPQSWVEAFF
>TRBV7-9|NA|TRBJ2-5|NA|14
TGTGCCAGCAGCGCATCCGGGGCCCAAGAGACCCAGTACTTC
CASSASGAQETQYF
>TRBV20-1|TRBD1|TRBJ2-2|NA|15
TGCAGTGCTTATGGGGAGCAGGGGGCTACCGGGGAGCTGTTTTTT
CSAYGEQGATGELFF
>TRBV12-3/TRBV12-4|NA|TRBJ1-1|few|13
TGTGCCAGCAGGCCAGCCGTGAACACTGAAGCTTTCTTT
CASRPAVNTEAFF
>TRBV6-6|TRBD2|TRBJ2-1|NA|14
TGTGCCAGCAGTATAGCGGGGGGGTGGAATGAGCAGTTCTTC
CASSIAGGWNEQFF
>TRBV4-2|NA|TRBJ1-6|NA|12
TGTGCCAGCAGCCAAGAAAATTCACCCCTCCACTTT
CASSQENSPLHF
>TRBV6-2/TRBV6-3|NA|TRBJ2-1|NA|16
TGTGCCAGCAGTTATCCACTAGGAGGCTCCTACAATGAGCAGTTTTTC
CASSYPLGGSYNEQFF
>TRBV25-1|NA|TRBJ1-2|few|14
TGTGCCAGCAGTGAACCTCAGGTTAACTATGGCTACACCTTC
CASSEPQVNYGYTF
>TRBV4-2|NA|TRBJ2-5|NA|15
TGTGCCAGCAGCCAAGATTATCTGACGCAAGAGACCCAGTACTTC
CASSQDYLTQETQYF